One sample yielded the 5 T cell receptor beta chains listed below, sequenced in a study of identical twins. TCRdb used MiXCR to reprocess the 5' RACE reads, holding one entry per CDR3 protein. The data contain more than 1.5 million distinct CDR3 sequences, about 32% of them singletons. The sequenced sample consisted of cord blood. These receptors were collected from a newborn girl in good health.

Comment on this clonotype: Possible read error: a much larger clone is one base away. The genes are TRBV4-2 and TRBJ2-1; D is undetermined. The CDR3 length is 13 residues. Germline CDR1 reads LGHNA; CDR2 reads YNFKEQ. V shed 4 bases and J shed 13 bases, with 17 bases lying between them. The CDR3 spells CASSPELAQTQFF. DNA for the CDR3: TGTGCCAGCAGCCCAGAACTTGCCCAGACCCAGTTCTTC.

V is TRBV20-1 and J is TRBJ2-1; no clear D gene. Germline V gene sequence: CDR1 DFQATT, CDR2 SNEGSKA (reference sequence). Deletions cut 1 base from V and 3 bases from J, with 7 bases between. There are 13 residues in the CDR3. Written as DNA, the CDR3 is TGCAGTGCTAGAGCAATTGGCTACAATGAGCAGTTCTTC. Amino acids: CSARAIGYNEQFF.

The genes are TRBV6-1 and TRBJ2-1; a weak D match, TRBD2 (5 bases). This CDR3 has 10 amino acids. V was clipped by 8 bases and J by 8 bases, with 7 bases between them. Germline V gene data show CDR1 as MNHNS and CDR2 as SASEGT. The CDR3 protein is CASRRHEQFF. DNA for the CDR3: TGTGCCAGCCGGAGGCATGAGCAGTTCTTC.

This clonotype is a singleton in its sample. This rearrangement joins TRBV5-1 to TRBJ2-4; the match to TRBD1 covers 9 bases. With the DNA end fitting TRBJ2-7 better, the J assignment may be wrong. The CDR3 loop spans 15 amino acids. Germline V lookup: CDR1 SGHRS, CDR2 YFSETQ. CDR3 sequence: CASSKGTGSSYEQYF. The CDR3 DNA is TGCGCCAGCAGCAAGGGGACAGGGAGCTCCTACGAGCAGTACTTC.

The CDR3 spells CSASPLDTDYGYTF. CDR3 DNA: TGCAGTGCTAGCCCCCTTGACACCGACTATGGCTACACCTTC. This chain links TRBV20-1 with TRBJ1-2; no definite D call. This CDR3 has 14 amino acids. CDR1 DFQATT and CDR2 SNEGSKA come from the germline V gene (reference sequence). V was trimmed by 3 bases and J by 3 bases, leaving 14 bases between them.